This TCR beta chain was identified in a study of shared clonotypes between healthy human individuals. Broader study findings: Only blood was sampled; tissue repertoires likely differ. Generally, naive subsets (rather than memory subsets) showed larger estimated richness.

Terminally differentiated effector memory CD45RA+ cells were left out of the naive CD8 fraction, which was CD45RO-negative and positively selected for CCR7. This table comes from immunoSEQ multiplex PCR, and its TCRdb copy is limited to in-frame clones, with some not included. The sample yields about 2.1 million clones, just over 90% seen once. A remark on this clone: Its antigen is still unknown.

This clonotype was sampled from a man between 18 and 35 years old in good health. Some clones in this sample may be carry-over from other donors' samples. Sequencing input: naive CD8+ T cells from PBMCs.

The CDR3 region has the DNA TGTGCCAGCACCTGGGACATAAGTGGCACTGAAGCTTTCTTT. Its protein product is CASTWDISGTEAFF. The V and J genes are TRBV6-6 and TRBJ1-1, with D possibly TRBD1 on 6 matching bases. This CDR3 spans 14 amino acids. V shed 7 bases and J shed 4 bases, with 16 bases lying between them. CDR1 and CDR2 from the germline V gene are MNHNY and SVGAGI (reference sequence).